Below, 8 T cell receptor beta chains from the same sample are listed, as sequenced in a study of cytomegalovirus exposure and HLA in healthy donors. Researchers ran the PCR with 60 Vbeta and 13 Jbeta primers. Libraries were prepared by immunoSEQ multiplex PCR; TCRdb keeps only in-frame clonotypes and omits some of them. The specimen's table records roughly 150,000 clones. Sequencing was done on a sample of PBMCs. These receptors originate from a woman aged 50 to 65 in good health and CMV-seronegative.

The V call is TRBV27, the J call TRBJ1-1, with TRBD1 matching 10 bases. Germline V CDR1 and CDR2: MNHEY, SMNVEV (reference sequence). The CDR3 consists of 15 residues. The junction had 4 bases not matched to a gene; V was cut back by 4 bases and J by 2 bases. The CDR3 here is CASSSDRGLNTEAFF. Here the CDR3 DNA reads TGTGCCAGCAGTTCCGACAGGGGGCTCAACACTGAAGCTTTCTTT.

The rearrangement joins TRBV7-2 to TRBJ2-7, with 10 positions matching TRBD2. Germline V gene sequence: CDR1 SGHTA, CDR2 FQGNSA. CDR3 length: 17 amino acids. Germline trimming cut 1 base from V and 6 bases from J; bases unmatched to any gene: 12. For the CDR3, the DNA is TGTGCCAGCAGCTTAGGAGCGGGAGGGCCGATAAGCGGCGAGCAGTACTTC. It translates to CASSLGAGGPISGEQYF.

V usage is TRBV5-1 and J usage is TRBJ1-6; TRBD1 agrees at 8 bases. Unmatched junction bases numbered 8, after V lost 3 bases and J lost 0 bases. Germline CDR1 SGHRS, CDR2 YFSETQ. This CDR3 contains 18 residues. The CDR3 here is CASSSRTGLSSYNSPLHF. CDR3 nucleotides: TGCGCCAGCAGCTCGCGGACAGGGCTGAGCTCCTATAATTCACCCCTCCACTTT.

The J gene is TRBJ1-4, the V gene TRBV6-6; 8 nucleotides line up with TRBD1. CDR1 is MNHNY and CDR2 is SVGAGI in the germline V gene (reference sequence). The CDR3 spans 14 residues. Trimming removed 7 bases from V and 3 bases from J; junction bases left unmatched: 4. CDR3 in amino acids: CASIDRGANEKLFF. The CDR3, as DNA: TGTGCCAGCATCGACAGGGGCGCTAATGAAAAACTGTTTTTT.

The V gene is TRBV7-3, the J gene TRBJ2-5; D is uncertain. Trimming pared 5 bases from V and 7 bases from J, leaving 17 bases between. The CDR3 spans 14 residues. Per the germline V gene, CDR1 is SGHTA and CDR2 is FQGTGA. The CDR3 coding sequence is TGTGCCAGCAGCCCCGACTCGTCAATAAGGACCCAGTACTTC. Its protein product is CASSPDSSIRTQYF.

The chain recombines TRBV6-6 with TRBJ1-2; D uncertain. The CDR3 spans 15 residues. With 2 bases removed from V and 5 bases from J, the gap between germline ends came to 15 bases. Germline loops: CDR1 MNHNY, CDR2 SVGAGI (reference sequence). The DNA for the CDR3 is TGTGCCAGCAGTTACAACAAGGAAGAGGTTTATGGCTACACCTTC. Translating it yields CASSYNKEEVYGYTF.

This chain links TRBV18 with TRBJ1-1; D remains unclear. The germline V gene encodes CDR1 KGHSH and CDR2 LQKENI. The CDR3 runs to 16 residues. V was clipped by 3 bases and J by 3 bases, with 17 bases between them. The CDR3 bases are TGTGCCAGCTCACCTTGGGTCCTAGCCGAGCACACTGAAGCTTTCTTT. This encodes CASSPWVLAEHTEAFF.

This sequence joins TRBV6-1 and TRBJ1-6, with D hard to call. Germline V gives CDR1 MNHNS, CDR2 SASEGT. CDR3 length: 13 residues. V was trimmed by 3 bases and J by 4 bases, leaving 4 bases between them. CDR3 residues: CASSDGYNSPLHF. The DNA for the CDR3 is TGTGCCAGCAGTGACGGGTATAATTCACCCCTCCACTTT.